The rows below give T cell receptor beta chains drawn from one sample of a study of blood T cell repertoires in COVID-19. Method: immunoSEQ multiplex PCR; TCRdb's copy keeps in-frame clones and lacks some. This table holds about 38,000 clones, 90% found once. The sequenced sample consisted of peripheral blood. These receptors came from a man in his 60s with active or convalescent COVID-19. Both conserved end residues are part of each CDR3. Each record gives: CDR3 protein, CDR3 DNA, D gene, clone size, J gene, V gene. A D gene is named only where the DNA matches it firmly. For some rows the clone size is stated as once, few or many, or as a class when expanded; others skip it.

CDR3 protein: CASSFISGRETQYF
CDR3 DNA: TGTGCCAGCAGCTTTATATCAGGGCGGGAGACCCAGTACTTC
D gene: .
clone size: .
J gene: TRBJ2-5
V gene: TRBV7-2

CDR3 protein: CASSLTGVSNQPQHF
CDR3 DNA: TGTGCCAGCAGTCTGACGGGGGTAAGCAATCAGCCCCAGCATTTT
D gene: .
clone size: few
J gene: TRBJ1-5
V gene: TRBV5-6

CDR3 protein: CASSQDQGNQPQHF
CDR3 DNA: TGTGCCAGCAGCCAAGATCAGGGGAATCAGCCCCAGCATTTT
D gene: .
clone size: .
J gene: TRBJ1-5
V gene: TRBV3-1/TRBV3-2

CDR3 protein: CASSLLRAGNTEAFF
CDR3 DNA: TGTGCCAGCAGCTTACTGCGGGCAGGGAACACTGAAGCTTTCTTT
D gene: .
clone size: .
J gene: TRBJ1-1
V gene: TRBV7-3

CDR3 protein: CATLGGALGTEAFF
CDR3 DNA: TGTGCCACCCTAGGGGGGGCGCTAGGCACTGAAGCTTTCTTT
D gene: .
clone size: .
J gene: TRBJ1-1
V gene: TRBV28

CDR3 protein: CASSLASQGAKNIQYF
CDR3 DNA: TGTGCCAGCAGCTTAGCTTCTCAGGGGGCCAAAAACATTCAGTACTTC
D gene: .
clone size: .
J gene: TRBJ2-4
V gene: TRBV7-2

CDR3 protein: CASSQEARGSGYTF
CDR3 DNA: TGTGCCAGCAGCCAAGAAGCCAGGGGGTCTGGCTACACCTTC
D gene: TRBD1
clone size: .
J gene: TRBJ1-2
V gene: TRBV14

CDR3 protein: CASSFEGLAAYNEQFF
CDR3 DNA: TGTGCCAGCAGCTTTGAGGGACTAGCGGCATACAATGAGCAGTTCTTC
D gene: TRBD2
clone size: .
J gene: TRBJ2-1
V gene: TRBV5-5

CDR3 protein: CASSLEGQHVTGELFF
CDR3 DNA: TGCGCCAGCAGCTTGGAGGGACAGCATGTCACCGGGGAGCTGTTTTTT
D gene: TRBD1
clone size: .
J gene: TRBJ2-2
V gene: TRBV5-1

CDR3 protein: CASRAGAHTGELFF
CDR3 DNA: TGTGCCAGTAGGGCGGGGGCCCACACCGGGGAGCTGTTTTTT
D gene: .
clone size: .
J gene: TRBJ2-2
V gene: TRBV19

CDR3 protein: CATSDPGDTGELFF
CDR3 DNA: TGTGCCACCAGTGATCCCGGGGACACCGGGGAGCTGTTTTTT
D gene: .
clone size: .
J gene: TRBJ2-2
V gene: TRBV24-1

CDR3 protein: CASSLVSGFTEAFF
CDR3 DNA: TGTGCCAGCAGCTTAGTTTCGGGTTTCACTGAAGCTTTCTTT
D gene: .
clone size: .
J gene: TRBJ1-1
V gene: TRBV11-2

CDR3 protein: CASSPGQGRGANVLTF
CDR3 DNA: TGTGCCAGCAGCCCCGGACAGGGGCGTGGGGCCAACGTCCTGACTTTC
D gene: TRBD1
clone size: few
J gene: TRBJ2-6
V gene: TRBV7-9

CDR3 protein: CASSTADRAVEKLFF
CDR3 DNA: TGCGCCAGCAGCACGGCTGACAGGGCGGTTGAAAAACTGTTTTTT
D gene: TRBD1
clone size: .
J gene: TRBJ1-4
V gene: TRBV5-1

CDR3 protein: CASSLTLRNSPLHF
CDR3 DNA: TGTGCCAGCAGCTTAACCTTGCGGAATTCACCCCTCCACTTT
D gene: .
clone size: .
J gene: TRBJ1-6
V gene: TRBV11-2

CDR3 protein: CASSLGTIMNTEAFF
CDR3 DNA: TGCGCCAGCAGCCTGGGGACAATCATGAACACTGAAGCTTTCTTT
D gene: .
clone size: .
J gene: TRBJ1-1
V gene: TRBV5-1

CDR3 protein: CAITADRNTGELFF
CDR3 DNA: TGTGCCATCACAGCGGACAGGAACACCGGGGAGCTGTTTTTT
D gene: .
clone size: .
J gene: TRBJ2-2
V gene: TRBV10-3

CDR3 protein: CASKGGDPYNEQFF
CDR3 DNA: TGTGCCAGTAAGGGCGGGGACCCCTACAATGAGCAGTTCTTC
D gene: .
clone size: .
J gene: TRBJ2-1
V gene: TRBV19

CDR3 protein: CASRGQGDTEAFF
CDR3 DNA: TGTGCCAGCAGGGGACAGGGGGACACTGAAGCTTTCTTT
D gene: TRBD1
clone size: once
J gene: TRBJ1-1
V gene: TRBV3-1/TRBV3-2

CDR3 protein: CASSHLDRGETQYF
CDR3 DNA: TGTGCCAGCAGCCACCTTGACAGGGGAGAGACCCAGTACTTC
D gene: TRBD1
clone size: .
J gene: TRBJ2-5
V gene: TRBV3-1/TRBV3-2

CDR3 protein: CASSMEAGGEYGYTF
CDR3 DNA: TGTGCCAGTAGTATGGAGGCAGGGGGTGAATATGGCTACACCTTC
D gene: TRBD1
clone size: .
J gene: TRBJ1-2
V gene: TRBV19

CDR3 protein: CASGRDRNTEAFF
CDR3 DNA: TGTGCCAGCGGCCGGGACAGGAACACTGAAGCTTTCTTT
D gene: TRBD1
clone size: once
J gene: TRBJ1-1
V gene: TRBV7-8

CDR3 protein: CASSLVSGTGHYGYTF
CDR3 DNA: TGTGCCAGCAGCTTAGTAAGTGGGACAGGTCACTATGGCTACACCTTC
D gene: TRBD1
clone size: .
J gene: TRBJ1-2
V gene: TRBV11-2

CDR3 protein: CASSQDSSWRGGYTF
CDR3 DNA: TGCGCCAGCAGCCAAGATAGTTCCTGGAGGGGTGGCTACACCTTC
D gene: .
clone size: .
J gene: TRBJ1-2
V gene: TRBV4-1

CDR3 protein: CSVARTSGKGTDTQYF
CDR3 DNA: TGCAGCGTGGCTCGGACTAGCGGAAAAGGCACAGATACGCAGTATTTT
D gene: TRBD2
clone size: .
J gene: TRBJ2-3
V gene: TRBV29-1

CDR3 protein: CSVRLAGTDTQYF
CDR3 DNA: TGCAGCGTTCGACTAGCGGGAACAGATACGCAGTATTTT
D gene: TRBD2
clone size: once
J gene: TRBJ2-3
V gene: TRBV29-1

CDR3 protein: CASSLASYNTGELFF
CDR3 DNA: TGTGCCAGCAGCTTAGCGTCGTATAACACCGGGGAGCTGTTTTTT
D gene: .
clone size: few
J gene: TRBJ2-2
V gene: TRBV7-9

CDR3 protein: CASSRGAGGTDTQYF
CDR3 DNA: TGTGCCAGCAGCCGAGGGGCGGGAGGAACAGATACGCAGTATTTT
D gene: TRBD2
clone size: .
J gene: TRBJ2-3
V gene: TRBV4-2

CDR3 protein: CASSLERGTYEQYF
CDR3 DNA: TGCGCCAGCAGCTTGGAGCGGGGTACCTACGAGCAGTACTTC
D gene: TRBD2
clone size: .
J gene: TRBJ2-7
V gene: TRBV5-1

CDR3 protein: CASSGGSSTYNEQFF
CDR3 DNA: TGTGCCAGCAGCGGTGGTAGCAGCACCTACAATGAGCAGTTCTTC
D gene: .
clone size: .
J gene: TRBJ2-1
V gene: TRBV9

CDR3 protein: CASSVVERTGGDGTEAFF
CDR3 DNA: TGTGCCAGCAGCGTAGTCGAGAGGACAGGGGGCGATGGCACTGAAGCTTTCTTT
D gene: TRBD1
clone size: .
J gene: TRBJ1-1
V gene: TRBV9

CDR3 protein: CAISESRQPQHF
CDR3 DNA: TGTGCCATCAGTGAGTCGAGACAGCCCCAGCATTTT
D gene: .
clone size: .
J gene: TRBJ1-5
V gene: TRBV10-3

CDR3 protein: CASSSTGGTRGLLFF
CDR3 DNA: TGTGCCAGCAGTTCCACAGGGGGCACGAGGGGTCTTCTGTTTTTT
D gene: TRBD1
clone size: .
J gene: TRBJ1-4
V gene: TRBV28

CDR3 protein: CASSLLETQYF
CDR3 DNA: TGTGCCAGCAGTTTACTGGAGACCCAGTACTTC
D gene: .
clone size: .
J gene: TRBJ2-5
V gene: TRBV27

CDR3 protein: CACSPSGRGEQFF
CDR3 DNA: TGTGCCTGTTCGCCTAGCGGGAGGGGTGAGCAGTTCTTC
D gene: TRBD2
clone size: .
J gene: TRBJ2-1
V gene: TRBV30

CDR3 protein: CSASLKETQYF
CDR3 DNA: TGCAGTGCTAGCCTTAAAGAGACCCAGTACTTC
D gene: .
clone size: .
J gene: TRBJ2-5
V gene: TRBV20-1

CDR3 protein: CSVVGLKNTGELFF
CDR3 DNA: TGCAGCGTTGTGGGACTTAAGAACACCGGGGAGCTGTTTTTT
D gene: .
clone size: .
J gene: TRBJ2-2
V gene: TRBV29-1

CDR3 protein: CATSYGQGSSYNSPLHF
CDR3 DNA: TGTGCCACCAGCTATGGACAGGGTAGCTCCTATAATTCACCCCTCCACTTT
D gene: TRBD1
clone size: .
J gene: TRBJ1-6
V gene: TRBV15

CDR3 protein: CASTLGQVNSPLHF
CDR3 DNA: TGTGCCAGCACCCTAGGACAGGTTAATTCACCCCTCCACTTT
D gene: TRBD1
clone size: .
J gene: TRBJ1-6
V gene: TRBV2

CDR3 protein: CASSLASKNIQYF
CDR3 DNA: TGTGCCAGCAGCCTGGCGTCGAAAAACATTCAGTACTTC
D gene: .
clone size: .
J gene: TRBJ2-4
V gene: TRBV5-8

CDR3 protein: CASRGDREAKNIQYF
CDR3 DNA: TGTGCCAGCAGGGGAGACAGGGAAGCCAAAAACATTCAGTACTTC
D gene: TRBD1
clone size: .
J gene: TRBJ2-4
V gene: TRBV28

CDR3 protein: CASSRLYNEQFF
CDR3 DNA: TGTGCCAGCAGCCGACTATACAATGAGCAGTTCTTC
D gene: .
clone size: .
J gene: TRBJ2-1
V gene: TRBV7-2

CDR3 protein: CASSLEPPGQSYEQYF
CDR3 DNA: TGTGCCAGCAGTTTAGAGCCACCGGGACAGTCCTACGAGCAGTACTTC
D gene: TRBD1
clone size: .
J gene: TRBJ2-7
V gene: TRBV27

CDR3 protein: CASSVGDRGLHSQPQHF
CDR3 DNA: TGCGCCAGCAGCGTGGGAGACAGGGGGCTACATAGTCAGCCCCAGCATTTT
D gene: TRBD1
clone size: .
J gene: TRBJ1-5
V gene: TRBV4-1

CDR3 protein: CASSPQGNYGYTF
CDR3 DNA: TGTGCCAGCAGTCCCCAGGGGAACTATGGCTACACCTTC
D gene: .
clone size: once
J gene: TRBJ1-2
V gene: TRBV6-6

CDR3 protein: CASTSRDSYTEAFF
CDR3 DNA: TGTGCCAGCACCTCTAGGGACTCCTACACTGAAGCTTTCTTT
D gene: .
clone size: .
J gene: TRBJ1-1
V gene: TRBV2

CDR3 protein: CASSPPGQAYYEQYF
CDR3 DNA: TGTGCCAGCAGTCCTCCGGGACAGGCATACTACGAGCAGTACTTC
D gene: TRBD1
clone size: once
J gene: TRBJ2-7
V gene: TRBV27

CDR3 protein: CASSRTSQGNNEQFF
CDR3 DNA: TGTGCCAGCAGTCGGACTAGCCAGGGGAACAATGAGCAGTTCTTC
D gene: TRBD2
clone size: once
J gene: TRBJ2-1
V gene: TRBV7-9

CDR3 protein: CASRTSGIQNIQYF
CDR3 DNA: TGTGCCAGCCGGACTAGCGGGATTCAAAACATTCAGTACTTC
D gene: TRBD2
clone size: .
J gene: TRBJ2-4
V gene: TRBV18

CDR3 protein: CASSQREGTLNEQFF
CDR3 DNA: TGTGCCAGCAGCCAACGGGAGGGGACGTTGAATGAGCAGTTCTTC
D gene: TRBD2
clone size: .
J gene: TRBJ2-1
V gene: TRBV7-8

CDR3 protein: CASSDSLAARYNEQFF
CDR3 DNA: TGTGCCAGCAGTGACTCACTAGCGGCCAGATACAATGAGCAGTTCTTC
D gene: TRBD2
clone size: .
J gene: TRBJ2-1
V gene: TRBV6-4

CDR3 protein: CASSPQGDGGYTF
CDR3 DNA: TGTGCCAGCTCACCACAGGGGGACGGTGGCTACACCTTC
D gene: .
clone size: .
J gene: TRBJ1-2
V gene: TRBV18